These 20 T cell receptor beta chains originate from one sample sequenced in a study of T-cell memory formation after mild COVID-19 (dated by TCRdb to about 2021). Library method: 5' RACE. For sequencing, an Illumina NovaSeq 6000 was employed. TCRdb reanalyzed the raw reads on its own, using fastp at Q25 for trimming and MiXCR for clone calling, and kept in-frame beta chains. Rows with a matching CDR3 protein are joined into one entry that keeps the most common DNA and genes. This sample comprises hundreds of thousands of distinct CDR3 sequences, 20% of them detected only once. The ten largest clonotypes hold under 25% of the sample. Sequenced material: PBMCs or a T cell subset sorted from them (not recorded which). Receptors were obtained from a young man who had mild COVID-19 (a few samples of this study predate the infection). The sample titles of this study are shuffled in the database, so cell type and time point are left out; the donor was told from shared clones.

V usage is TRBV6-6 and J usage is TRBJ2-2; D uncertain. The CDR3 is made up of 14 amino acids. The germline V gene encodes CDR1 MNHNY and CDR2 SVGAGI (reference sequence). Trimming stripped 6 bases from V and 5 bases from J, with 13 bases between. The DNA of the CDR3 is TGTGCCAGCAGCCAAATTAGAGATACCGGGGAGCTGTTTTTT. This codes for CASSQIRDTGELFF.

This clonotype was observed a handful of times. The V gene is TRBV20-1, the J gene TRBJ2-2, with D possibly TRBD2 on 5 matching bases. In germline, CDR1 is DFQATT, CDR2 SNEGSKA (reference sequence). V lost 5 bases and J 2 bases, leaving 12 bases between the germline ends. The CDR3 totals 14 residues. CDR3 sequence (DNA): TGCAGTGCTCGACCCGGGATCAACACCGGGGAGCTGTTTTTT. This encodes CSARPGINTGELFF.

For the CDR3, the DNA is TGTGCCAGCAGCTCCCAGGCCGGGACTAGAGAGACCCAGTACTTC. Translating gives CASSSQAGTRETQYF. The chain employs TRBV7-6 and TRBJ2-5; 8 positions match TRBD2. CDR1 and CDR2 (germline): SGHVS, FNYEAQ. The V gene end was trimmed by 4 bases and the J gene end by 4 bases; junction bases not matched to a gene: 8. CDR3 length equals 15 residues.

This clonotype appeared a few times. The chain has TRBV3-1 and TRBJ2-1, with 10 bases lining up with TRBD1. The CDR3 is 14 residues long. V was clipped by 5 bases and J by 8 bases; unmatched bases: 6. Germline assignment: CDR1 LGHDT and CDR2 YNNKEL (reference sequence). The CDR3: CASSKPGQGHEQFF. For the CDR3, the DNA is TGTGCCAGCAGCAAACCGGGACAGGGGCATGAGCAGTTCTTC.

This clonotype was counted only a few times. In DNA, the CDR3 is TGTGCCAGCCAGCAGGGGCTGAGAGATGAGCAGTTCTTC. The encoded protein is CASQQGLRDEQFF. The chain links TRBV27 to TRBJ2-1, with D possibly TRBD1 on 6 matching bases. Germline CDR1 reads MNHEY; CDR2 reads SMNVEV (reference sequence). This CDR3 has 13 residues. V lost 8 bases to trimming and J lost 8 bases, with 16 bases between them.

This clonotype appeared a few times. The chain combines TRBV7-9 with TRBJ2-7, with D maybe TRBD1 (6 bases). The length of the CDR3 is 15 residues. Germline CDR1 SEHNR, CDR2 FQNEAQ (reference sequence). V was pared by 5 bases and J by 1 base, with 15 bases between. The CDR3 nucleotides read TGTGCCAGCAGCCCTGAAGGGGGAGAATCCTACGAGCAGTACGTC. Residues: CASSPEGGESYEQYV.

The chain links TRBV9 to TRBJ2-7; TRBD2 is a possible D gene (7 bases). V was clipped by 0 bases and J by 1 base, with 11 bases between them. CDR3 length equals 15 residues. The germline CDR1 and CDR2 sequences are SGDLS and YYNGEE. The CDR3 reads CASSVAAGASYEQYF. The CDR3 DNA follows: TGTGCCAGCAGCGTAGCTGCGGGGGCGTCCTACGAGCAGTACTTC.

This clonotype was counted at least ten times. This chain links TRBV20-1 with TRBJ1-3; a possible D gene is TRBD1 (6 bases). CDR1 is DFQATT and CDR2 is SNEGSKA in the germline V gene (reference sequence). Trimming stripped 5 bases from V and 0 bases from J, with 14 bases between. This CDR3 spans 15 amino acids. The CDR3 sequence: CSAGRQALSGNTIYF. The CDR3 DNA sequence: TGCAGTGCTGGAAGACAGGCCCTCTCTGGAAACACCATATATTTT.

This clonotype was counted between two and nine times. The V call is TRBV10-3, the J call TRBJ1-1; D remains unclear. Trimming pared 4 bases from V and 1 base from J, leaving 4 bases between. The germline V gene encodes CDR1 ENHRY and CDR2 SYGVKD. CDR3 size: 12 residues. The chain's CDR3 is CAISVRNTEAFF. CDR3 sequence (DNA): TGTGCCATCAGTGTTAGGAACACTGAAGCTTTCTTT.

The sample holds many counts of this clonotype. The chain combines TRBV7-9 with TRBJ2-1; D gene unclear. The CDR3 extends over 12 amino acids. Germline values: CDR1 SEHNR, CDR2 FQNEAQ (reference sequence). Trimming cost V 1 base and J 3 bases, with 1 base left between them. CDR3 in DNA: TGTGCCAGCAGCTTAGACTACAATGAGCAGTTCTTC. Its protein is CASSLDYNEQFF.

The chain carries TRBV9 and TRBJ2-7; the D call may be TRBD1 or TRBD2 (5 bases each). The CDR3 is made up of 12 amino acids. V was shortened by 0 bases and J by 10 bases, with 11 bases between the two germline ends. Germline CDR1 is SGDLS and CDR2 is YYNGEE. The CDR3: CASSVAGRTQYF. DNA of the CDR3: TGTGCCAGCAGCGTAGCGGGACGGACTCAGTACTTC.

The rearrangement links TRBV7-2 to TRBJ2-3; tentatively, D is TRBD1 (6 bases). CDR1 is SGHTA and CDR2 is FQGNSA in the germline V gene. The CDR3 runs 15 residues. V lost 1 base, J lost 5 bases, and 13 bases lay in between. The chain's CDR3 is CASSLDRGIRDTQYF. The DNA for the CDR3 is TGTGCCAGCAGCTTAGATAGGGGGATTAGAGATACGCAGTATTTT.

The DNA for the CDR3 is TGCAGTGCTAGAGAAGGACAGACTACGAACACTGAAGCTTTCTTT. The encoded protein is CSAREGQTTNTEAFF. This rearrangement joins TRBV20-1 to TRBJ1-1; possibly TRBD1 for D (6 bases). This CDR3 is built from 15 residues. The germline V and J ends were trimmed by 0 bases and 1 base, with 12 bases remaining between them. Germline CDR1 and CDR2: DFQATT and SNEGSKA (reference sequence).

The J gene is TRBJ1-2, the V gene TRBV4-2; D perhaps matches TRBD1 (6 bases). The CDR3 sequence is 14 residues long. Germline CDR1 is LGHNA and CDR2 is YNFKEQ. Trimming took 1 base from V and 5 from J, leaving 11 bases between them. DNA for the CDR3: TGTGCCAGCAGCCAAGCGGGGGCAGGGTATGGCTACACCTTC. This translates into CASSQAGAGYGYTF.

This clonotype was seen once. The V call is TRBV3-1, the J call TRBJ1-1; tentatively, D is TRBD1 (5 bases). The CDR3 runs to 15 residues. Germline V gene data show CDR1 as LGHDT and CDR2 as YNNKEL (reference sequence). Trimming removed 1 base at V and 6 bases at J, with 15 bases between. CDR3 in DNA: TGTGCCAGCAGCCAAGTCGCAGGGTATGTTTCTGAAGCTTTCTTT. Translating it yields CASSQVAGYVSEAFF.

This clonotype came up a few times. The genes are TRBV12-3 or TRBV12-4 and TRBJ1-5; D uncertain. V was clipped by 3 bases and J by 7 bases, with 10 bases between them. This CDR3 comprises 13 residues. For the CDR3, the DNA is TGTGCCAGCAGTTTTAGTTCCCACCAGCCCCAGCATTTT. Its protein is CASSFSSHQPQHF.

The chain combines TRBV7-2 with TRBJ2-5, with a possible D match to TRBD1 (5 bases). CDR3 length: 14 amino acids. V lost 1 base and J 4 bases, leaving 10 bases between the germline ends. Germline V lookup: CDR1 SGHTA, CDR2 FQGNSA. The DNA of the CDR3 is TGTGCCAGCAGCTTAGAAAGGGGCTCAGAGACCCAGTACTTC. This translates into CASSLERGSETQYF.

In this sample, this clonotype turned up many times. The chain recombines TRBV20-1 with TRBJ1-5, with 7 bases identical to TRBD1. J was trimmed by 6 bases and V by 4 bases; bases with no gene match: 6. Germline loops: CDR1 DFQATT, CDR2 SNEGSKA (reference sequence). This CDR3 has 13 amino acids. DNA of the CDR3: TGCAGTGCTACCGGACAGGAAAGTCAGCCCCAGCATTTT. It translates to CSATGQESQPQHF.

This chain joins TRBV7-9 and TRBJ1-1; D ambiguous. The ends were cut back, 3 bases at V and 1 base at J, with 9 bases in the middle. CDR1 SEHNR and CDR2 FQNEAQ come from the germline V gene (reference sequence). The CDR3 sequence is 14 residues long. The CDR3 bases are TGTGCCAGCAGCTTCGGGGTAGCGAACACTGAAGCTTTCTTT. Protein: CASSFGVANTEAFF.

This clonotype turned up a few times. The chain links TRBV5-1 to TRBJ1-2; D remains ambiguous. The CDR3 covers 14 residues. Germline V gives CDR1 SGHRS, CDR2 YFSETQ. V was cut by 2 bases and J by 4 bases, with 12 bases left in between. The CDR3 here is CASSFSTKAYGYTF. DNA for the CDR3: TGCGCCAGCAGCTTTTCGACCAAGGCCTATGGCTACACCTTC. Together with reference TRBV5-1 and TRBJ1-2, the CDR3 gives the full variable domain: KAGVTQTPRYLIKTRGQQVTLSCSPISGHRSVSWYQQTPGQGLQFLFEYFSETQRNKGNFPGRFSGRQFSNSRSEMNVSTLELGDSALYLCASSFSTKAYGYTFGSGTRLTVV.